The 23 T cell receptor beta chains below all came from one sample that was sequenced in a study of T cells in Graves' hyperthyroidism and ophthalmopathy. RNA transcripts were the template for amplifying TCR beta CDR3 regions. During a first-round RT-PCR of the TCR CDR3, the HTBI primer set was used. TCRdb recomputed calls from the multiplex PCR reads with MiXCR, one row per CDR3 protein. This sample has 700,000 to 850,000 distinct CDR3 sequences; over 35% occur once, and the top ten carry around 31%. The sample was blood. The receptors originated from a woman between 40 and 50 years old with Graves' hyperthyroidism.

The gene calls are TRBV6-6 and TRBJ1-5; tentative D call: TRBD1 (5 bases). The CDR3 is 14 amino acids. From germline, CDR1 is MNHNY and CDR2 SVGAGI (reference sequence). V was cut by 6 bases and J by 3 bases, with 12 bases left in between. This CDR3 reads CASSREGHNQPQHF. CDR3 bases: TGTGCCAGCAGCCGAGAGGGGCACAATCAGCCCCAGCATTTT.

This clonotype was detected many times. The chain combines TRBV10-3 with TRBJ2-5; the D call may be TRBD1 or TRBD2 (5 bases each). V gave up 6 bases and J gave up 2 bases, with 13 bases separating them. Per the germline V gene, CDR1 is ENHRY and CDR2 is SYGVKD. The CDR3 covers 14 residues. CDR3 sequence: CAISPRAGQETQYF. In nucleotides, the CDR3 is TGTGCCATCAGCCCCAGGGCGGGTCAAGAGACCCAGTACTTC.

V is TRBV7-2 and J is TRBJ1-4; TRBD1 matches 7 bases. This CDR3 is 15 amino acids long. V lost 6 bases to trimming and J lost 4 bases; unmatched junction nucleotides: 8. Germline V gene sequence: CDR1 SGHTA, CDR2 FQGNSA. This chain's CDR3 is CASSSDRSGNEKLFF. CDR3 nucleotides: TGTGCCAGCAGTTCGGACAGGTCGGGTAATGAAAAACTGTTTTTT. Variable domain in full (rest from reference TRBV7-2 and TRBJ1-4): GAGVSQSPSNKVTEKGKDVELRCDPISGHTALYWYRQSLGQGLEFLIYFQGNSAPDKSGLPSDRFSAERTGGSVSTLTIQRTQQEDSAVYLCASSSDRSGNEKLFFGSGTQLSVL.

The V gene is TRBV12-3 or TRBV12-4, the J gene TRBJ2-6; possibly TRBD2 for D (5 bases). This CDR3 is built from 15 residues. V lost 3 bases to trimming and J lost 4 bases, with 10 bases between them. CDR3 sequence: CASSFGERGANVLTF. The CDR3 nucleotides are TGTGCCAGCAGTTTCGGGGAACGGGGGGCCAACGTCCTGACTTTC.

Only a few counts were recorded for this clonotype. V gene TRBV12-5 combines with J gene TRBJ1-1, with D perhaps TRBD1 (5 bases). CDR1 and CDR2 (germline): LGHNT, FRNRAP. This CDR3 spans 14 amino acids. Trimming removed 2 bases from V and 7 bases from J, with 14 bases in between. As DNA, the CDR3 is TGTGCTAGTGGTTTGAATGGGTTTCAGGGTGAAGCTTTCTTT. It codes for CASGLNGFQGEAFF. Full variable domain (missing parts from reference TRBV12-5 and TRBJ1-1): DARVTQTPRHKVTEMGQEVTMRCQPILGHNTVFWYRQTMMQGLELLAYFRNRAPLDDSGMPKDRFSAEMPDATLATLKIQPSEPRDSAVYFCASGLNGFQGEAFFGQGTRLTVV.

This chain uses TRBV29-1 with TRBJ2-1; D is ambiguous. Per the germline V gene, CDR1 is SQVTM and CDR2 is ANQGSEA. V lost 7 bases and J lost 6, with 22 bases in between. The CDR3 has 15 amino acids. CDR3 DNA: TGCAGCGCCCGTTTGGCGGAGCGCGCGGTCAATGAGCAGTTCTTC. Translation gives CSARLAERAVNEQFF.

Only a few counts were recorded for this clonotype. This chain links TRBV5-5 with TRBJ1-1; D unclear. Germline CDR1 reads SGHKS; CDR2 reads YYEKEE (reference sequence). V lost 2 bases and J lost 2, with 13 bases in between. This CDR3 is built from 15 residues. CDR3: CASSFISDGNTEAFF. The CDR3 DNA reads as TGTGCCAGCAGCTTCATTTCGGACGGAAACACTGAAGCTTTCTTT.

The rearrangement links TRBV6-6 to TRBJ1-5, with 7 bases identical to TRBD1. The ends lost 4 bases at V and 1 base at J; junction bases unmatched: 7. CDR1 and CDR2 from the germline V gene are MNHNY and SVGAGI (reference sequence). CDR3 length: 16 amino acids. The CDR3 reads CASSFSPTGSNQPQHF. In DNA form, the CDR3 reads TGTGCCAGCAGTTTCAGCCCGACAGGGAGCAATCAGCCCCAGCATTTT.

This clonotype showed up many times. The gene calls are TRBV10-3 and TRBJ2-7, with 7 positions matching TRBD1. From germline, CDR1 is ENHRY and CDR2 SYGVKD. V lost 0 bases and J lost 2; bases outside the gene matches: 7. The CDR3 length is 16 residues. For the CDR3, the DNA is TGTGCCATCAGTGAGTCGAGGACAGGTTCCGCCTACGAGCAGTACTTC. It encodes CAISESRTGSAYEQYF.

This clonotype was recorded at least ten times. The V call is TRBV7-8, the J call TRBJ1-5, with 7 bases aligning to TRBD1. With V trimmed by 5 bases and J by 4 bases, 8 bases remained unmatched. Per the germline V gene, CDR1 is SGHVS and CDR2 is FQNEAQ. This CDR3 has 15 residues. CDR3 residues: CASSRWAGGNQPQHF. The DNA for the CDR3 is TGTGCCAGCAGCCGCTGGGCAGGGGGAAATCAGCCCCAGCATTTT.

This clonotype was counted at least ten times. V usage is TRBV29-1 and J usage is TRBJ1-5; 9 nucleotides agree with TRBD1. The CDR3 has 12 amino acids. Germline CDR1 and CDR2: SQVTM and ANQGSEA. V was pared by 6 bases and J by 8 bases, with 5 bases of the junction left unmatched. CDR3 in DNA: TGCAGCGTCGGGACAGGGTACGAGCCCCAGCATTTT. It translates to CSVGTGYEPQHF.

The V call is TRBV10-2, the J call TRBJ1-2, with a tentative D call TRBD1 (5 bases). The CDR3 spans 15 residues. V was clipped by 0 bases and J by 8 bases, with 16 bases between them. Germline V gene data show CDR1 as WSHSY and CDR2 as SAAADI. The CDR3 loop is CASSESTGRDQGYTF. CDR3 bases: TGCGCCAGCAGTGAGTCGACGGGTAGGGACCAGGGCTACACCTTC.

Notes on this clonotype: A much bigger clone sits one base away, suggesting this may be a read error. The chain joins TRBV10-3 to TRBJ1-5, with TRBD1 identical over 7 bases. The CDR3 is 15 residues long. CDR1 and CDR2 from the germline V gene are ENHRY and SYGVKD. CDR3 DNA: TGTGCCGTCAGTACACAGGGGCTGGGCAATCAGCCCCAGCATTTT. It encodes CAVSTQGLGNQPQHF.

Notes on this clonotype: The junction departs from germline at one end; a sequencing error may be responsible. The chain couples TRBV7-8 to TRBJ1-3; D is ambiguous. Germline V lookup: CDR1 SGHVS, CDR2 FQNEAQ. The CDR3 runs to 15 residues. DNA of the CDR3: TGTGCCAACAGCCCGGCAGTAGGCTCTGGAAACACCATATATTTT. Amino acids: CANSPAVGSGNTIYF.

V usage is TRBV12-3 or TRBV12-4 and J usage is TRBJ2-7, with a possible D match to TRBD1 (5 bases). The CDR3 runs 14 residues. The V end was cut by 6 bases, the J end by 2 bases, with 14 bases between. Here the CDR3 reads CASSEGVRTYEQYF. In DNA, the CDR3 is TGTGCCAGCAGCGAAGGGGTGCGGACCTACGAGCAGTACTTC.

This chain connects TRBV2 to TRBJ2-3, with D possibly TRBD1 on 6 matching bases. This CDR3 is 14 amino acids long. Germline values: CDR1 SNHLY, CDR2 FYNNEI. V was shortened by 4 bases and J by 4 bases, with 12 bases between the two germline ends. CDR3 coding DNA: TGTGCCAGCAGTGCCCGGGACACCTCAGATACGCAGTATTTT. It encodes CASSARDTSDTQYF.

The chain employs TRBV29-1 and TRBJ2-4; a weak D match, TRBD1 (6 bases). Germline CDR1 and CDR2: SQVTM and ANQGSEA. Trimming cost V 0 bases and J 3 bases, with 9 bases left between them. The CDR3 consists of 14 residues. DNA for the CDR3: TGCAGCGTTGAAGAACAGGGTGTCAAAAACATTCAGTACTTC. This codes for CSVEEQGVKNIQYF.

The chain combines TRBV12-5 with TRBJ1-1; weak D call: TRBD1 (5 bases). V was shortened by 6 bases and J by 5 bases, with 10 bases between the two germline ends. The CDR3 consists of 12 residues. Germline assignment: CDR1 LGHNT and CDR2 FRNRAP. The chain's CDR3 is CASGIRVTEAFF. CDR3 DNA: TGTGCTAGTGGCATCAGGGTAACTGAAGCTTTCTTT.

This clonotype was picked up many times. The chain carries TRBV9 and TRBJ2-6, with 7 positions matching TRBD2. V lost 0 bases and J lost 0; bases outside the gene matches: 6. This CDR3 spans 18 amino acids. Germline assignment: CDR1 SGDLS and CDR2 YYNGEE. CDR3: CASSVAPAGYSGANVLTF. The CDR3 DNA sequence: TGTGCCAGCAGCGTAGCCCCAGCGGGATACTCTGGGGCCAACGTCCTGACTTTC.

The sample holds many counts of this clonotype. J is TRBJ1-2 and V is TRBV12-3 or TRBV12-4, with D unclear. The V end was cut by 7 bases, the J end by 7 bases, with 13 bases between. CDR3 length: 12 amino acids. CDR3: CASTKPPGGYTF. In DNA form, the CDR3 reads TGTGCCAGCACTAAGCCTCCTGGTGGCTACACCTTC.

This clonotype was seen ten or more times. The genes are TRBV6-5 and TRBJ2-7; D remains ambiguous. Trimming pared 6 bases from V and 6 bases from J, leaving 18 bases between. Germline-derived CDR1 and CDR2 are MNHEY and SVGAGI. The CDR3 loop spans 14 amino acids. CDR3 sequence reads: CASSRTTIGSEQYF. In DNA form, the CDR3 reads TGTGCCAGCAGCCGAACTACAATCGGGTCCGAGCAGTACTTC.

The chain carries TRBV7-9 and TRBJ1-2; D is ambiguous. Looked up from germline, CDR1 is SEHNR and CDR2 is FQNEAQ (reference sequence). The V end was cut by 5 bases, the J end by 6 bases, with 19 bases between. The CDR3 has 15 residues. CDR3 sequence (DNA): TGTGCCAGCAGCCGGAATGGGCCCTCTCGGGATGGCTACACCTTC. Protein product: CASSRNGPSRDGYTF.

This clonotype occurred many times. V is TRBV6-5 and J is TRBJ1-2; D unresolved. This CDR3 region has 13 residues. Germline V gene data show CDR1 as MNHEY and CDR2 as SVGAGI. Between the trimmed V and J ends, which lost 4 bases and 2 bases, there was a span of 8 bases. CDR3 protein: CASSLDPNYGYTF. Here the CDR3 DNA reads TGTGCCAGCAGTTTGGATCCGAACTATGGCTACACCTTC.